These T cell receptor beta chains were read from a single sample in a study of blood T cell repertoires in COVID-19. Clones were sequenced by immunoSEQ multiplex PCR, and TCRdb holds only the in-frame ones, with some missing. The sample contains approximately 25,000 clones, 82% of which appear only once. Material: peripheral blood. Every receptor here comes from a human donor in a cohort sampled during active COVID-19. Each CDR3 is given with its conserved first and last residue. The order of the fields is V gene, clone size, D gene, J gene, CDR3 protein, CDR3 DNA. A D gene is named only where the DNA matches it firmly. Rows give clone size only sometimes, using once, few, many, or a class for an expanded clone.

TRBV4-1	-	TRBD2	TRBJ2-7	CASSPELATRTYEQYF	TGCGCCAGCAGCCCGGAACTAGCGACACGAACCTACGAGCAGTACTTC
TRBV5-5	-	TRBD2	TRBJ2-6	CASSYGLAGGANVLTF	TGTGCCAGCAGCTACGGACTAGCGGGCGGGGCCAACGTCCTGACTTTC
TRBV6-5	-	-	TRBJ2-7	CAIITLGSSYEQYF	TGTGCCATCATAACCTTGGGGAGCTCCTACGAGCAGTACTTC
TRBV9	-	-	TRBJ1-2	CASSVDMFTHGYTF	TGTGCCAGCAGCGTAGATATGTTCACTCATGGCTACACCTTC
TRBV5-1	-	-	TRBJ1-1	CASRRTVANTEAFF	TGCGCCAGCAGACGGACAGTGGCGAACACTGAAGCTTTCTTT
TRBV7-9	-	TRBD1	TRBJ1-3	CASSYPGTGRNTIYF	TGTGCCAGCAGCTATCCCGGGACAGGTAGAAACACCATATATTTT
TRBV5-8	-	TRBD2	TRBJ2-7	CASSNLLAGQYF	TGTGCCAGCAGCAATCTGCTAGCGGGACAGTACTTC
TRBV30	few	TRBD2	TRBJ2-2	CACKGLAGETGELFF	TGTGCCTGTAAGGGACTAGCGGGAGAAACCGGGGAGCTGTTTTTT
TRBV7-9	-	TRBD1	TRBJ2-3	CASSLLGQGAEDTQYF	TGTGCCAGCAGCCTACTGGGACAGGGGGCAGAAGATACGCAGTATTTT
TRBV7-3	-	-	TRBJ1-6	CASSSGGAGAYSPLHF	TGTGCCAGCAGCTCAGGCGGGGCGGGGGCCTATTCACCCCTCCACTTT
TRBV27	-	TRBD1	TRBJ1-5	CASSSLGQGWNGQPQHF	TGTGCCAGCAGTTCCCTCGGACAGGGGTGGAACGGTCAGCCCCAGCATTTT
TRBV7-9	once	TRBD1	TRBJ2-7	CASGTGQSYEQYF	TGTGCCAGCGGGACAGGGCAATCCTACGAGCAGTACTTC
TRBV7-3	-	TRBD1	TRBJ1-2	CASSSSGGAYGYTF	TGTGCCAGCAGCTCCTCAGGGGGCGCTTATGGCTACACCTTC
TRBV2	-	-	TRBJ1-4	CASRGGLGPANEKLFF	TGTGCCAGCAGGGGGGGGCTGGGGCCGGCTAATGAAAAACTGTTTTTT
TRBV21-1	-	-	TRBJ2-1	CASSKVASGIYNEQFF	-
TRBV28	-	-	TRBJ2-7	CASSPHRDHWSYEQYF	TGTGCCAGCAGTCCCCACAGGGACCATTGGTCCTACGAGCAGTACTTC